These 30 T cell receptor beta chains were sequenced from one sample in a study of beta chain features in type 1 diabetes. Expressed TCRB transcripts were sequenced, since all the RNA that had been isolated was reverse transcribed. Generated by immunoSEQ multiplex PCR, the TCRdb table keeps only in-frame clones and is missing some. Of 400,000 to 600,000 clones listed, approximately 31% were seen once; the top ten hold 0.05% to 0.065%. The sequenced sample was naive CD4+ T cells from blood. The receptors originated from a man aged 18 to 30 in good health.

V is TRBV27 and J is TRBJ2-1, with D perhaps assigned TRBD1 or TRBD2 (5 bases each). V was pared by 0 bases and J by 3 bases, with 12 bases between. This CDR3 has 16 residues. CDR1 MNHEY and CDR2 SMNVEV come from the germline V gene (reference sequence). CDR3 nucleotides: TGTGCCAGCAGTTTATCGGGGCGGGCCCTCTACAATGAGCAGTTCTTC. Its protein is CASSLSGRALYNEQFF.

V and J are TRBV5-1 and TRBJ2-5, with D possibly matching TRBD2 (5 bases). CDR1 is SGHRS and CDR2 is YFSETQ in the germline V gene. V lost 0 bases, J lost 1 base, and 7 bases lay in between. The CDR3 length is 14 residues. The DNA for the CDR3 is TGCGCCAGCAGCTTGGTCAGCGGCCAAGAGACCCAGTACTTC. This sequence encodes CASSLVSGQETQYF.

The V gene is TRBV27, the J gene TRBJ2-3, with 9 positions matching TRBD2. The V gene's germline CDR1 is MNHEY and CDR2 SMNVEV (reference sequence). V was pared by 4 bases and J by 4 bases, with 9 bases of the junction left unmatched. This CDR3 spans 16 amino acids. The CDR3 is CASSSLSGRLADTQYF. The CDR3 DNA reads TGTGCCAGCAGTTCTCTAAGCGGGAGGTTAGCAGATACGCAGTATTTT.

The rearrangement joins TRBV10-3 to TRBJ2-1; the match to TRBD2 covers 8 bases. This CDR3 comprises 15 residues. CDR1 is ENHRY, CDR2 SYGVKD, per germline. After removal of 2 bases from V and 6 bases from J, the junction contained 6 bases not matched to a gene. The CDR3 loop is CAISEAREGGNEQFF. CDR3 coding DNA: TGTGCCATCAGTGAGGCCCGGGAGGGAGGCAATGAGCAGTTCTTC.

A few counts support this clone. CDR3 sequence reads: CASSQVVGVEQYF. The CDR3 DNA reads TGTGCCAGCAGCCAAGTCGTCGGGGTGGAGCAGTACTTC. V is TRBV14 and J is TRBJ2-7, with D maybe TRBD2 (5 bases). Trimming pared 1 base from V and 7 bases from J, leaving 11 bases between. The CDR3 has 13 amino acids. Germline CDR1 SGHDN, CDR2 FVKESK. Full variable domain (remainder filled in from reference TRBV14 and TRBJ2-7): EAGVTQFPSHSVIEKGQTVTLRCDPISGHDNLYWYRRVMGKEIKFLLHFVKESKQDESGMPNNRFLAERTGGTYSTLKVQPAELEDSGVYFCASSQVVGVEQYFGPGTRLTVT.

This clone was seen a few times. The chain couples TRBV7-9 to TRBJ2-1; the match to TRBD2 covers 12 bases. V lost 11 bases, J lost 10 bases, and 9 bases stayed unmatched. The CDR3 totals 13 residues. Germline V gene sequence: CDR1 SEHNR, CDR2 FQNEAQ (reference sequence). The CDR3 loop reads CASWTSGKVEQFF. CDR3 DNA: TGTGCCTCCTGGACTAGCGGGAAAGTAGAGCAGTTCTTC.

This clone was seen only a few times. The rearrangement joins TRBV7-2 to TRBJ2-7; 11 nucleotides line up with TRBD2. V gave up 8 bases and J gave up 2 bases; unmatched junction bases: 5. Per the germline V gene, CDR1 is SGHTA and CDR2 is FQGNSA. The CDR3 sequence is 14 residues long. Here the CDR3 reads CASSRLAGPYEQYF. CDR3 sequence (DNA): TGTGCCAGCTCCAGACTAGCGGGACCCTACGAGCAGTACTTC.

The chain uses TRBV5-1 and TRBJ2-1; weak D call: TRBD1 (5 bases). The V gene lost 2 bases and the J gene lost 0 bases, with 12 bases spanning the gap. Germline V CDR1 and CDR2: SGHRS, YFSETQ. The CDR3 totals 16 residues. The CDR3 is CASSFLGVSSYNEQFF. The CDR3 region has the DNA TGCGCCAGCAGCTTCCTAGGGGTTAGCTCCTACAATGAGCAGTTCTTC.

The table lists this clone with a few counts. The gene calls are TRBV5-1 and TRBJ2-5, with D unresolved. V was cut by 0 bases and J by 1 base, with 7 bases left in between. Germline lookup yields CDR1 SGHRS and CDR2 YFSETQ. This CDR3 is built from 14 residues. CDR3 bases: TGCGCCAGCAGCTTGGTGTCGGCCCAAGAGACCCAGTACTTC. This gives the protein CASSLVSAQETQYF.

V is TRBV20-1 and J is TRBJ2-3; D may correspond to TRBD1 or TRBD2 (5 bases each). Trimming took off 7 bases at V and 12 bases at J, with 11 bases between the two ends. CDR1 and CDR2 (germline): DFQATT, SNEGSKA (reference sequence). CDR3 size: 9 residues. The CDR3 DNA is TGCAGTGGAGGGGTTTCACAGTATTTT. It is translated as CSGGVSQYF.

Only a few counts were recorded for this clone. Within the sample, other DNA sequences also encode this same CDR3. This chain links TRBV18 with TRBJ2-3, with 8 bases matching TRBD2. The trim removed 6 bases at V and 0 bases at J, leaving 5 bases unmatched. This CDR3 spans 15 amino acids. Germline CDR1 and CDR2: KGHSH and LQKENI. The CDR3 here is CASSPLAGSTDTQYF. The CDR3 bases are TGTGCCAGCTCCCCTCTAGCGGGCAGCACAGATACGCAGTATTTT.

This chain connects TRBV30 to TRBJ2-7; TRBD2 matches 8 bases. Germline V gene lookup returns CDR1 GTSNPN and CDR2 SVGIG (reference sequence). Trimming took 2 bases from V and 4 from J; bases not matched to a gene: 13. The CDR3 spans 16 residues. This CDR3 reads CAWSSGPTLAAYEQYF. CDR3 in DNA: TGTGCCTGGAGTTCAGGACCCACACTAGCGGCGTACGAGCAGTACTTC.

This clone was seen only a few times. V and J are TRBV7-3 and TRBJ2-3; D uncertain. The CDR3 spans 15 residues. Germline assignment: CDR1 SGHTA and CDR2 FQGTGA. V was cut by 3 bases and J by 3 bases, with 13 bases left in between. CDR3 sequence: CASSLGPLGTDTQYF. The CDR3 DNA reads as TGTGCCAGCAGCTTGGGCCCCCTGGGGACAGATACGCAGTATTTT.

This clone showed up just a few times. This chain links TRBV5-4 with TRBJ2-5; 10 bases are a match to TRBD1. Germline V lookup: CDR1 SGHNT, CDR2 YYREEE (reference sequence). The CDR3 is made up of 15 amino acids. V trimming: 4 bases; J trimming: 2 bases; junction bases outside the gene matches: 5. In DNA form, the CDR3 reads TGTGCCAGCAGCCACGGGACAGGGGTACAAGAGACCCAGTACTTC. Encoded protein: CASSHGTGVQETQYF. The variable domain in full, with the rest retrieved from reference TRBV5-4 and TRBJ2-5, is ETGVTQSPTHLIKTRGQQVTLRCSSQSGHNTVSWYQQALGQGPQFIFQYYREEENGRGNFPPRFSGLQFPNYSSELNVNALELDDSALYLCASSHGTGVQETQYFGPGTRLLVL.

Only a few counts were recorded for this clone. V usage is TRBV5-4 and J usage is TRBJ2-3; TRBD1 might be the D (6 bases). V was pared by 4 bases and J by 3 bases, with 18 bases between. The CDR3 totals 16 residues. Per germline, CDR1 SGHNT and CDR2 YYREEE (reference sequence). In DNA, the CDR3 is TGTGCCAGCAGCGATGGACAGCTAATACCTACAGATACGCAGTATTTT. Encoded protein: CASSDGQLIPTDTQYF.

This chain uses TRBV30 with TRBJ1-5; D ambiguous. This CDR3 comprises 16 residues. With 3 bases removed from V and 4 bases from J, the gap between germline ends came to 19 bases. The germline V gene encodes CDR1 GTSNPN and CDR2 SVGIG (reference sequence). The CDR3: CAWSRRPDRPNQPQHF. The CDR3 nucleotides are TGTGCCTGGAGCCGAAGACCCGACCGGCCAAATCAGCCCCAGCATTTT.

With regard to this clone: The same CDR3 can be traced to other DNA sequences in this sample. This chain connects TRBV5-6 to TRBJ2-3; no clear D gene. CDR1 SGHDT and CDR2 YYEEEE come from the germline V gene. The CDR3 is 12 residues long. The germline V and J ends were trimmed by 4 bases and 0 bases, with 3 bases remaining between them. CDR3 nucleotide sequence: TGTGCCAGCAGCCCCAGCACAGATACGCAGTATTTT. Encoded protein: CASSPSTDTQYF. The complete variable domain, with remaining parts taken from reference TRBV5-6 and TRBJ2-3, reads DAGVTQSPTHLIKTRGQQVTLRCSPKSGHDTVSWYQQALGQGPQFIFQYYEEEERQRGNFPDRFSGHQFPNYSSELNVNALLLGDSALYLCASSPSTDTQYFGPGTRLTVL.

This clone appeared once. The chain couples TRBV9 to TRBJ1-3; D is unresolved. CDR1 is SGDLS, CDR2 YYNGEE, per germline. Trimming took off 0 bases at V and 0 bases at J, with 7 bases between the two ends. The length of the CDR3 is 15 residues. As DNA, the CDR3 is TGTGCCAGCAGCGTAGAGGCAGTCTCTGGAAACACCATATATTTT. This gives the protein CASSVEAVSGNTIYF.

This clone showed up just a few times. CDR3 in amino acids: CAISEYSDTQYF. The CDR3 DNA reads TGTGCCATCAGTGAATACTCAGATACGCAGTATTTT. The V and J genes are TRBV10-3 and TRBJ2-3; D is unclear. V lost 3 bases, J lost 4 bases, and 5 bases lay in between. Looked up from germline, CDR1 is ENHRY and CDR2 is SYGVKD. CDR3 length: 12 amino acids.

The chain carries TRBV30 and TRBJ2-5, with D hard to call. With 0 bases removed from V and 2 bases from J, the gap between germline ends came to 13 bases. The CDR3 has 15 amino acids. Germline V gene sequence: CDR1 GTSNPN, CDR2 SVGIG (reference sequence). The CDR3 nucleotides read TGTGCCTGGAGTGTACCGACACTCCGACAAGAGACCCAGTACTTC. Translated, it gives CAWSVPTLRQETQYF.

The CDR3 here is CASSPSRDILGAKNIQYF. The CDR3 nucleotides are TGTGCCAGCAGCCCGTCCCGGGACATTCTTGGGGCCAAAAACATTCAGTACTTC. V gene TRBV7-8 combines with J gene TRBJ2-4; possibly TRBD1 for D (6 bases). The CDR3 length is 18 residues. In germline, CDR1 is SGHVS, CDR2 FQNEAQ. Trimming shortened V by 5 bases and J by 1 base, and 21 bases separated the two germline ends.

This clone has only one observation. Other DNA sequences of this sample code for an identical CDR3. The chain has TRBV7-2 and TRBJ2-1; TRBD2 aligns across 9 bases. The trim removed 2 bases at V and 4 bases at J, leaving 3 bases unmatched. In germline, CDR1 is SGHTA, CDR2 FQGNSA. The CDR3 has 15 amino acids. CDR3 in amino acids: CASSLSSGGYNEQFF. The CDR3 nucleotides read TGTGCCAGCAGCTTAAGTAGCGGGGGTTACAATGAGCAGTTCTTC.

This clone was observed a few times. The rearrangement joins TRBV25-1 to TRBJ2-7; no definite D call. Germline CDR1 MGHDK, CDR2 SYGVNS. V was cut by 4 bases and J by 8 bases, with 9 bases left in between. There are 11 residues in the CDR3. CDR3 DNA sequence: TGTGCCAGCAGTGTTCGGACCAAGCAGTACTTC. This gives the protein CASSVRTKQYF.

The chain has TRBV9 and TRBJ2-7, with D possibly being TRBD1 or TRBD2 (5 bases each). This CDR3 region has 13 residues. Germline V gene data show CDR1 as SGDLS and CDR2 as YYNGEE. V was pared by 3 bases and J by 5 bases, with 12 bases between. CDR3 DNA sequence: TGTGCCAGCAGCGCAGGGACGGCCAACGAGCAGTACTTC. Translation: CASSAGTANEQYF.

This clone was detected a few times. The rearrangement uses TRBV29-1 and TRBJ2-3; perhaps D is TRBD1 or TRBD2 (6 bases each). V was shortened by 5 bases and J by 2 bases, with 11 bases between the two germline ends. The CDR3 consists of 13 residues. CDR1 is SQVTM and CDR2 is ANQGSEA in the germline V gene. The CDR3 bases are TGCAGCGTTCGGGGGCGGTACACAGATACGCAGTATTTT. This translates into CSVRGRYTDTQYF.

This clone has just a few counts. The chain has TRBV25-1 and TRBJ2-3; D gene unclear. Looked up from germline, CDR1 is MGHDK and CDR2 is SYGVNS. This CDR3 is 13 amino acids long. V lost 2 bases to trimming and J lost 2 bases, with 5 bases between them. CDR3 protein: CASSEHSTDTQYF. The DNA for the CDR3 is TGTGCCAGCAGTGAACACTCCACAGATACGCAGTATTTT. The full variable domain, completed using reference TRBV25-1 and TRBJ2-3, is EADIYQTPRYLVIGTGKKITLECSQTMGHDKMYWYQQDPGMELHLIHYSYGVNSTEKGDLSSESTVSRIRTEHFPLTLESARPSHTSQYLCASSEHSTDTQYFGPGTRLTVL.

This clone was recorded only once. The rearrangement links TRBV14 to TRBJ2-7; D is uncertain. The CDR3 is 13 amino acids. Looked up from germline, CDR1 is SGHDN and CDR2 is FVKESK. V shed 0 bases and J shed 5 bases, with 8 bases lying between them. The CDR3 reads CASSQDRSHEQYF. As DNA, the CDR3 is TGTGCCAGCAGCCAAGATCGGTCCCACGAGCAGTACTTC.

The chain is built from TRBV12-5 and TRBJ2-5; TRBD1 agrees at 7 bases. CDR1 and CDR2 from the germline V gene are LGHNT and FRNRAP. This CDR3 has 15 residues. The V segment lost 5 bases and the J segment 6 bases; nucleotides outside the gene matches: 12. The CDR3 protein is CASGPYQATGKTQYF. CDR3 nucleotides: TGTGCTAGTGGTCCATACCAGGCGACAGGGAAGACCCAGTACTTC.

CDR3 DNA sequence: TGCAGCGCCAAAACAGGACAGGGATCCCACGAGCAGTACTTC. Its translation is CSAKTGQGSHEQYF. The chain couples TRBV29-1 to TRBJ2-7; the match to TRBD1 covers 8 bases. CDR3 length equals 14 residues. CDR1 and CDR2 (germline): SQVTM, ANQGSEA. Trimming cost V 7 bases and J 5 bases; bases outside gene matches: 13.

In this sample, this clone turned up a few times. The genes are TRBV30 and TRBJ1-5; D is possibly TRBD1 (5 bases). Deletions cut 5 bases from V and 3 bases from J, with 14 bases between. Germline V CDR1 and CDR2: GTSNPN, SVGIG (reference sequence). The CDR3 spans 14 residues. Written as DNA, the CDR3 is TGTGCCTGGGCGAAGGGGCAGCCCAATCAGCCCCAGCATTTT. It encodes CAWAKGQPNQPQHF.